The 26 T cell receptor beta chains given below trace back to one sample, sequenced in a study of blood T cell repertoires in COVID-19. This table comes from immunoSEQ multiplex PCR, and its TCRdb copy is limited to in-frame clones, with some not included. Of roughly 250,000 clones in the sample, 65% to 85% were seen once. Sequenced input: peripheral blood. The source is a person between 65 and 80 years old with COVID-19, enrolled during active disease.

This clone was seen once. DNA for the CDR3: TGTGCCAGCAGCCCCGGGGGGGCTAGCAATGAGCAGTTCTTC. The encoded protein is CASSPGGASNEQFF. The chain is built from TRBV7-3 and TRBJ2-1, with 8 bases that match TRBD2. The V gene's germline CDR1 is SGHTA and CDR2 FQGTGA. V lost 5 bases, J lost 6 bases, and 6 bases stayed unmatched. This CDR3 is 14 amino acids long. Drawing the rest from reference TRBV7-3 and TRBJ2-1, the complete variable domain is GAGVSQTPSNKVTEKGKYVELRCDPISGHTALYWYRQSLGQGPEFLIYFQGTGAADDSGLPNDRFFAVRPEGSVSTLKIQRTERGDSAVYLCASSPGGASNEQFFGPGTRLTVL.

The chain couples TRBV5-1 to TRBJ2-1; TRBD1 matches 7 bases. The CDR3 consists of 14 residues. The trim removed 0 bases at V and 8 bases at J, leaving 5 bases unmatched. Germline V gives CDR1 SGHRS, CDR2 YFSETQ. CDR3 sequence: CASSLDRGNDEQFF. CDR3 nucleotide sequence: TGCGCCAGCAGCTTGGACAGGGGTAACGATGAGCAGTTCTTC.

The chain couples TRBV7-2 to TRBJ1-2; 8 nucleotides line up with TRBD1. Per germline, CDR1 SGHTA and CDR2 FQGNSA. The CDR3 is 18 residues long. The J segment lost 8 bases and the V segment lost 1 base, leaving 18 bases of the junction unmatched. CDR3 DNA sequence: TGTGCCAGCAGCTTAGGGTTTGGATCTGGTCAGGGGGCTAGGGGCTACACCTTC. Amino acids: CASSLGFGSGQGARGYTF.

This clone appeared a single time. The V and J genes are TRBV7-2 and TRBJ2-1, with 9 bases aligning to TRBD2. V shed 5 bases and J 4 bases; nucleotides not matched to a gene: 6. Germline V lookup: CDR1 SGHTA, CDR2 FQGNSA. The CDR3 is 15 residues long. CDR3 loop: CASSGSSGVYNEQFF. DNA of the CDR3: TGTGCCAGCAGCGGGTCTAGCGGGGTGTACAATGAGCAGTTCTTC.

The chain joins TRBV4-2 to TRBJ2-5, with TRBD1 matching 9 bases. Germline loops: CDR1 LGHNA, CDR2 YNFKEQ. This CDR3 contains 16 residues. V was pared by 2 bases and J by 2 bases, with 6 bases of the junction left unmatched. The CDR3 region has the DNA TGTGCCAGCAGCCAATACCGGGACAGGGTGCAAGAGACCCAGTACTTC. Amino acid sequence: CASSQYRDRVQETQYF.

The DNA for the CDR3 is TGCAGTGCTAGTAGTCTAGCGGCTAGCACAGATACGCAGTATTTT. It specifies CSASSLAASTDTQYF. V and J are TRBV20-1 and TRBJ2-3; 7 nucleotides align to TRBD2. The CDR3 extends over 15 amino acids. J was trimmed by 0 bases and V by 3 bases; bases with no gene match: 6. Germline lookup yields CDR1 DFQATT and CDR2 SNEGSKA (reference sequence).

This clone was found once. The rearrangement uses TRBV27 and TRBJ1-5, with TRBD1 matching over 7 bases. V was pared by 8 bases and J by 7 bases, with 11 bases of the junction left unmatched. Germline assignment: CDR1 MNHEY and CDR2 SMNVEV (reference sequence). The CDR3 runs 14 residues. The CDR3 region has the DNA TGTGCCAGCGGACCCACAGGGGCGACCCAGCCCCAGCATTTT. It codes for CASGPTGATQPQHF.

This chain links TRBV10-1 with TRBJ2-1; TRBD1 aligns across 8 bases. Germline V gene data show CDR1 as WNHNN and CDR2 as SYGVQD (reference sequence). The CDR3 runs to 15 residues. Trimming at V came to 2 bases and at J to 8 bases, leaving 8 bases not matched to a gene. The CDR3 nucleotides are TGCGCCAGCAGTGAGCCCGGACAGGGTGTCGATGAGCAGTTCTTC. This encodes CASSEPGQGVDEQFF.

This chain connects TRBV5-1 to TRBJ2-5; D is possibly TRBD2 (6 bases). Germline lookup yields CDR1 SGHRS and CDR2 YFSETQ. The CDR3 spans 14 residues. The V gene lost 0 bases and the J gene lost 5 bases, with 11 bases spanning the gap. CDR3: CASSLAGGVETQYF. The CDR3 region has the DNA TGCGCCAGCAGCTTGGCCGGCGGGGTTGAGACCCAGTACTTC.

This chain uses TRBV29-1 with TRBJ2-7; 12 bases agree with TRBD1. The CDR3 has 14 residues. The germline CDR1 and CDR2 sequences are SQVTM and ANQGSEA. The V segment lost 2 bases and the J segment 5 bases; nucleotides outside the gene matches: 4. As DNA, the CDR3 is TGCAGCGTTGAAACGGGACAGGGGGCACACGAGCAGTACTTC. Protein: CSVETGQGAHEQYF.

V and J are TRBV5-5 and TRBJ1-1; D may be TRBD1 (5 bases). The CDR3 is 13 amino acids. Germline V gives CDR1 SGHKS, CDR2 YYEKEE (reference sequence). V gave up 6 bases and J gave up 6 bases, with 15 bases separating them. The CDR3 nucleotides read TGTGCCAGCAAATTGAGGAGGGGTGCTGAAGCTTTCTTT. This translates into CASKLRRGAEAFF.

This clone occurred a few times. The chain employs TRBV9 and TRBJ1-1; D may be TRBD1 (5 bases). Germline V CDR1 and CDR2: SGDLS, YYNGEE. This CDR3 has 16 residues. Trimming stripped 2 bases from V and 6 bases from J, with 20 bases between. CDR3 nucleotide sequence: TGTGCCAGCAGCGTCGGGGGGTCGACGGTGGGTGCTGAAGCTTTCTTT. Translation gives CASSVGGSTVGAEAFF.

The chain combines TRBV3-1 (or the pseudogene TRBV3-2) with TRBJ1-1; TRBD1 might be the D (5 bases). The CDR3 sequence is 14 residues long. The V gene's germline CDR1 is LGHDT and CDR2 YNNKEL (reference sequence). The V gene lost 4 bases and the J gene lost 6 bases, with 15 bases spanning the gap. The CDR3 loop reads CASSPPGGVPEAFF. The CDR3 region has the DNA TGTGCCAGCAGCCCCCCGGGAGGGGTGCCTGAAGCTTTCTTT.

The V gene is TRBV7-2, the J gene TRBJ2-6; D may be TRBD1 (6 bases). The V end was cut by 6 bases, the J end by 2 bases, with 11 bases between. The CDR3 consists of 15 residues. Germline V gives CDR1 SGHTA, CDR2 FQGNSA. This CDR3 is CASRTAGAGANVLTF. The CDR3 region has the DNA TGTGCCAGCAGGACCGCAGGGGCTGGGGCCAACGTCCTGACTTTC. Variable domain in full (rest from reference TRBV7-2 and TRBJ2-6): GAGVSQSPSNKVTEKGKDVELRCDPISGHTALYWYRQSLGQGLEFLIYFQGNSAPDKSGLPSDRFSAERTGGSVSTLTIQRTQQEDSAVYLCASRTAGAGANVLTFGAGSRLTVL.

The chain uses TRBV6-6 and TRBJ2-3; 11 positions agree with TRBD2. The CDR3 spans 14 residues. V shed 6 bases, J shed 12 bases, and the junction held 11 bases outside the gene matches. Germline loops: CDR1 MNHNY, CDR2 SVGAGI (reference sequence). For the CDR3, the DNA is TGTGCCAGCAGCTTAGCGGGAGGGACCCCCCCCCAGTATTTT. Encoded protein: CASSLAGGTPPQYF.

The chain couples TRBV18 to TRBJ2-1; 15 nucleotides agree with TRBD2. CDR3 length equals 16 residues. Trimming at V came to 0 bases and at J to 6 bases, leaving 0 bases not matched to a gene. Germline V CDR1 and CDR2: KGHSH, LQKENI. In DNA, the CDR3 is TGTGCCAGCTCACCACCGGGACTAGCGGGGGGCAATGAGCAGTTCTTC. Translation gives CASSPPGLAGGNEQFF.

In DNA form, the CDR3 reads TGTGCCAGCAGTTTAGGACTCGCGGCAGTACATAATTCACCCCTCCACTTT. Its translation: CASSLGLAAVHNSPLHF. The chain employs TRBV28 and TRBJ1-6; D remains ambiguous. Trimming left V 2 bases short and J 5 bases short, with 16 bases between. The CDR3 sequence is 17 residues long. The germline V gene has CDR1 MDHEN and CDR2 SYDVKM.

J is TRBJ1-4 and V is TRBV4-3; TRBD1 matches at 7 bases. V was pared by 0 bases and J by 4 bases, with 5 bases of the junction left unmatched. The CDR3 is made up of 16 amino acids. The germline CDR1 and CDR2 sequences are LGHNA and YSLEER. This CDR3 is CASSQDLNRGNEKLFF. DNA of the CDR3: TGCGCCAGCAGCCAAGATTTGAACAGGGGTAATGAAAAACTGTTTTTT.

The chain is built from TRBV28 and TRBJ2-1, with 13 nucleotides matching TRBD2. Germline V lookup: CDR1 MDHEN, CDR2 SYDVKM. Trimming removed 5 bases from V and 4 bases from J; junction bases left unmatched: 5. The CDR3 is 16 amino acids. CDR3 nucleotide sequence: TGTGCCAGCAGTCAGGGACTAGCGGGGTGGTACAATGAGCAGTTCTTC. This translates into CASSQGLAGWYNEQFF. Using reference TRBV28 and TRBJ2-1 for the parts outside the CDR3, the full variable domain is DVKVTQSSRYLVKRTGEKVFLECVQDMDHENMFWYRQDPGLGLRLIYFSYDVKMKEKGDIPEGYSVSREKKERFSLILESASTNQTSMYLCASSQGLAGWYNEQFFGPGTRLTVL.

This clone was detected only once. The genes are TRBV19 and TRBJ1-1, with D possibly being TRBD1 (5 bases). The CDR3 sequence is 14 residues long. V dropped 3 bases and J dropped 1 base, with 9 bases sitting between them. CDR1 LNHDA and CDR2 SQIVND come from the germline V gene (reference sequence). The CDR3 nucleotides read TGTGCCAGTAGTATGGGGGGTAAGAACACTGAAGCTTTCTTT. Protein: CASSMGGKNTEAFF.

The chain employs TRBV7-2 and TRBJ2-5; weak D call: TRBD2 (7 bases). Germline V gene sequence: CDR1 SGHTA, CDR2 FQGNSA. V shed 5 bases and J shed 5 bases, with 21 bases lying between them. The CDR3 extends over 16 amino acids. The CDR3 coding sequence is TGTGCCAGCAGCCTAACCTTGGGGGGGCCCAGTGAGACCCAGTACTTC. It specifies CASSLTLGGPSETQYF.

This sequence joins TRBV13 and TRBJ2-2, with 7 bases that match TRBD2. The junction had 2 bases not matched to a gene; V was cut back by 3 bases and J by 1 base. CDR1 is PRHDT and CDR2 is FYEKMQ in the germline V gene (reference sequence). CDR3 length: 15 amino acids. The CDR3 region has the DNA TGTGCCAGCAGCTTTGAGCGGGAGAACACCGGGGAGCTGTTTTTT. Protein: CASSFERENTGELFF.

This clone was detected a few times. The chain combines TRBV4-2 with TRBJ2-1; perhaps TRBD2 as D (6 bases). The CDR3 length is 16 residues. Germline CDR1 LGHNA, CDR2 YNFKEQ. V lost 4 bases and J lost 10, with 23 bases in between. In DNA form, the CDR3 reads TGTGCCAGCAGCCGAGCAGAGTTAGGAGGGCCGGGGGAGCAGTTCTTC. Translating gives CASSRAELGGPGEQFF.

The CDR3: CASSPTLQSYEKLFF. In DNA, the CDR3 is TGTGCCAGCAGTCCCACGTTACAGTCATATGAAAAACTGTTTTTT. This rearrangement joins TRBV27 to TRBJ1-4, with D unresolved. Trimming pared 5 bases from V and 6 bases from J, leaving 16 bases between. Germline CDR1 reads MNHEY; CDR2 reads SMNVEV (reference sequence). The CDR3 has 15 amino acids.

The chain combines TRBV4-1 with TRBJ1-2; weak D call: TRBD1 (6 bases). Germline CDR1 MGHRA, CDR2 YSYEKL. The CDR3 is 15 amino acids. Between the trimmed V and J ends, which lost 3 bases and 4 bases, there was a span of 15 bases. The CDR3 bases are TGCGCCAGCAGCCAGGGTGGACAGACCCTCTATGGCTACACCTTC. Protein sequence: CASSQGGQTLYGYTF.

The CDR3 is CASSLKLGGKSILSGNTIYF. DNA of the CDR3: TGTGCCAGCAGTTTAAAATTGGGGGGAAAATCGATCCTCTCTGGAAACACCATATATTTT. V usage is TRBV27 and J usage is TRBJ1-3; D is perhaps TRBD1 (5 bases). The V gene lost 2 bases and the J gene lost 0 bases, with 23 bases spanning the gap. This CDR3 contains 20 residues. Germline V gives CDR1 MNHEY, CDR2 SMNVEV (reference sequence).